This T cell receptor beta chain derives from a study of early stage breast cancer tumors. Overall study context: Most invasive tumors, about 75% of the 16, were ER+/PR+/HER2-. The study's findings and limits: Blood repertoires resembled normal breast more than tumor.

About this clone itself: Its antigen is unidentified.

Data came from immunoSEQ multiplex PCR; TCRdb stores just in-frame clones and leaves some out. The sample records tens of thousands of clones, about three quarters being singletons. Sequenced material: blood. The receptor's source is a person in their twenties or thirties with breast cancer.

Here the CDR3 reads CASSQDIGQGARGGTDTQYF. The CDR3 nucleotides read TGTGCCAGCAGCCAAGATATCGGGCAGGGGGCGAGGGGAGGGACAGATACGCAGTATTTT. This chain uses TRBV4-2 with TRBJ2-3, with D tentatively TRBD1 (8 bases). V was clipped by 0 bases and J by 3 bases, with 25 bases between them. Looked up from germline, CDR1 is LGHNA and CDR2 is YNFKEQ. This CDR3 contains 20 residues.